A single sample gave rise to the 15 T cell receptor beta chains below, sequenced in a study of shared clonotypes between healthy human individuals. Here immunoSEQ multiplex PCR was the method, and the copy in TCRdb shows in-frame clones only, minus some. Among approximately 2,300,000 clones listed, 85% to 95% were seen once. The specimen sequenced was naive CD4+ T cells from PBMCs. Specified subset: CD45RA+ positively selected. The source of these receptors is a man aged 18 to 30 in good health. Some clones in this sample may be carry-over from other donors' samples.

The rearrangement joins TRBV2 to TRBJ1-5, with 8 nucleotides matching TRBD1. Trimming at V came to 2 bases and at J to 3 bases, leaving 3 bases not matched to a gene. The CDR3 totals 15 residues. Germline V lookup: CDR1 SNHLY, CDR2 FYNNEI. The CDR3 protein is CASSETGGFNQPQHF. The CDR3 DNA sequence: TGTGCCAGCAGTGAAACAGGGGGTTTCAATCAGCCCCAGCATTTT.

The chain has TRBV5-4 and TRBJ2-6, with D perhaps matching TRBD1 (6 bases). The V and J ends lost 4 bases and 0 bases respectively, with 11 bases between them. Per the germline V gene, CDR1 is SGHNT and CDR2 is YYREEE (reference sequence). CDR3 length: 16 amino acids. This CDR3 reads CASSADSPSGANVLTF. CDR3 nucleotide sequence: TGTGCCAGCAGCGCGGACAGCCCCTCTGGGGCCAACGTCCTGACTTTC.

This chain connects TRBV5-1 to TRBJ2-1, with D perhaps TRBD2 (7 bases). Trimming took off 0 bases at V and 8 bases at J, with 18 bases between the two ends. CDR1 is SGHRS, CDR2 YFSETQ, per germline. CDR3 length: 16 residues. The CDR3 protein is CASSLAPGGGGDEQFF. The CDR3 DNA reads as TGCGCCAGCAGCTTGGCCCCGGGGGGCGGAGGGGATGAGCAGTTCTTC.

This clone appeared a single time. The V gene is TRBV29-1, the J gene TRBJ1-4, with 12 nucleotides matching TRBD1. The V segment lost 6 bases and the J segment 7 bases; nucleotides outside the gene matches: 9. Per germline, CDR1 SQVTM and CDR2 ANQGSEA. This CDR3 spans 15 amino acids. This CDR3 reads CSVAGTGGWGEKLFF. The CDR3 DNA sequence: TGCAGCGTCGCCGGGACAGGGGGCTGGGGTGAAAAACTGTTTTTT.

The V and J genes are TRBV18 and TRBJ1-3; D not resolved. The germline V gene encodes CDR1 KGHSH and CDR2 LQKENI. V lost 4 bases to trimming and J lost 1 base, with 11 bases between them. This CDR3 region has 15 residues. CDR3 amino acids: CASSLPTRSGNTIYF. The CDR3, as DNA: TGTGCCAGCTCACTGCCGACCAGGTCTGGAAACACCATATATTTT.

The V gene is TRBV7-3, the J gene TRBJ1-1; no clear D. V shed 6 bases and J shed 9 bases, with 17 bases lying between them. This CDR3 comprises 13 residues. Germline-derived CDR1 and CDR2 are SGHTA and FQGTGA. The CDR3 coding sequence is TGTGCCAGCAGGAGAACACCAACGCCCCAAGCTTTCTTT. Encoded protein: CASRRTPTPQAFF.

V gene TRBV2 combines with J gene TRBJ2-7; possibly TRBD2 for D (5 bases). V was cut by 3 bases and J by 2 bases, with 14 bases left in between. Germline V CDR1 and CDR2: SNHLY, FYNNEI. The CDR3 covers 15 residues. The CDR3: CASSDFGNPTYEQYF. The CDR3 coding sequence is TGTGCCAGCAGTGATTTCGGGAACCCAACCTACGAGCAGTACTTC.

This sequence joins TRBV6-5 and TRBJ1-1, with D maybe TRBD1 (5 bases). This CDR3 spans 15 amino acids. Between the trimmed V and J ends, which lost 5 bases and 5 bases, there was a span of 18 bases. Germline loops: CDR1 MNHEY, CDR2 SVGAGI. The CDR3 region is CASSTPSRPGTEAFF. The CDR3 DNA follows: TGTGCCAGCAGTACCCCTTCCCGCCCAGGGACTGAAGCTTTCTTT.

The chain is built from TRBV5-1 and TRBJ1-4; D gene uncertain. V shed 2 bases and J shed 6 bases, with 8 bases lying between them. Germline lookup yields CDR1 SGHRS and CDR2 YFSETQ. This CDR3 has 13 residues. The CDR3 region is CASSFLPDEKLFF. CDR3 coding DNA: TGCGCCAGCAGCTTTTTACCGGATGAAAAACTGTTTTTT.

The gene calls are TRBV5-1 and TRBJ2-1; 7 nucleotides match TRBD2. CDR1 and CDR2 (germline): SGHRS, YFSETQ. This CDR3 is 13 amino acids long. V shed 4 bases and J 9 bases; nucleotides not matched to a gene: 7. CDR3 residues: CASSNGLDGEQFF. Written as DNA, the CDR3 is TGCGCCAGCAGCAACGGACTAGACGGTGAGCAGTTCTTC.

The rearrangement uses TRBV14 and TRBJ2-2; D gene ambiguous. CDR1 and CDR2 (germline): SGHDN, FVKESK. Trimming pared 5 bases from V and 4 bases from J, leaving 14 bases between. CDR3 length equals 15 residues. The chain's CDR3 is CASSGSGSLTGELFF. Here the CDR3 DNA reads TGTGCCAGCAGCGGGTCTGGCTCACTCACCGGGGAGCTGTTTTTT. The full variable domain, its missing parts supplied by reference TRBV14 and TRBJ2-2, is EAGVTQFPSHSVIEKGQTVTLRCDPISGHDNLYWYRRVMGKEIKFLLHFVKESKQDESGMPNNRFLAERTGGTYSTLKVQPAELEDSGVYFCASSGSGSLTGELFFGEGSRLTVL.

The chain links TRBV5-1 to TRBJ2-2; 11 bases align to TRBD2. The CDR3 runs to 17 residues. The V gene's germline CDR1 is SGHRS and CDR2 YFSETQ. The V segment lost 0 bases and the J segment 5 bases; nucleotides outside the gene matches: 6. This chain's CDR3 is CASSLDGSGRGTGELFF. CDR3 nucleotide sequence: TGCGCCAGCAGCTTGGACGGTAGCGGGAGGGGGACCGGGGAGCTGTTTTTT.

This chain uses TRBV7-9 with TRBJ2-3; 9 bases are a match to TRBD2. Germline V CDR1 and CDR2: SEHNR, FQNEAQ (reference sequence). The CDR3 consists of 17 residues. V shed 5 bases, J shed 5 bases, and the junction held 14 bases outside the gene matches. The chain's CDR3 is CASSPRGASGTLDTQYF. CDR3 sequence (DNA): TGTGCCAGCAGCCCCCGGGGGGCTAGCGGGACTTTAGATACGCAGTATTTT.

This clone was recorded once. The same CDR3 arises from other DNA sequences in this sample as well. The chain carries TRBV2 and TRBJ1-3; D unclear. V gave up 4 bases and J gave up 2 bases, with 0 bases separating them. The CDR3 loop spans 11 amino acids. The germline V gene encodes CDR1 SNHLY and CDR2 FYNNEI. DNA for the CDR3: TGTGCCAGCAGTGCTGGAAACACCATATATTTT. Residues: CASSAGNTIYF. The full variable domain, completed using reference TRBV2 and TRBJ1-3, is EPEVTQTPSHQVTQMGQEVILRCVPISNHLYFYWYRQILGQKVEFLVSFYNNEISEKSEIFDDQFSVERPDGSNFTLKIRSTKLEDSAMYFCASSAGNTIYFGEGSWLTVV.

This CDR3 reads CASSQGVANEKLFF. The CDR3 DNA follows: TGTGCCAGCAGCCAGGGGGTAGCTAATGAAAAACTGTTTTTT. The chain uses TRBV7-2 and TRBJ1-4, with 7 positions matching TRBD1. Losses at the gene ends were 5 bases for V and 3 bases for J; bases not matched to a gene: 3. Per the germline V gene, CDR1 is SGHTA and CDR2 is FQGNSA. This CDR3 has 14 residues. The entire variable domain, with the rest obtained from reference TRBV7-2 and TRBJ1-4, is as follows: GAGVSQSPSNKVTEKGKDVELRCDPISGHTALYWYRQSLGQGLEFLIYFQGNSAPDKSGLPSDRFSAERTGGSVSTLTIQRTQQEDSAVYLCASSQGVANEKLFFGSGTQLSVL.